These 32 T cell receptor beta chains came from one sample sequenced in a study of cytotoxic CD8 clonotypes in ibrutinib-treated CLL. Some clones are missing from TCRdb's copy, which holds only in-frame ones; the method was immunoSEQ multiplex PCR. The sample carries hundreds of thousands of clones, 67% recorded once. The material was PBMCs, obtained after 36 months of ibrutinib treatment. Receptors originate from a human donor with chronic lymphocytic leukemia.

The chain joins TRBV11-2 to TRBJ2-7; D gene unclear. The germline V and J ends were trimmed by 1 base and 3 bases, with 16 bases remaining between them. Germline loops: CDR1 SGHAT, CDR2 FQNNGV. The CDR3 is 16 amino acids. CDR3 protein: CASSLVPTAIHYEQYF. CDR3 sequence (DNA): TGTGCCAGCAGCTTAGTCCCCACAGCCATTCACTACGAGCAGTACTTC.

This clone was seen only once. V usage is TRBV4-2 and J usage is TRBJ2-7, with 11 bases lining up with TRBD1. The CDR3 is 14 residues long. Germline V lookup: CDR1 LGHNA, CDR2 YNFKEQ. Unmatched junction bases numbered 6, after V lost 4 bases and J lost 7 bases. CDR3 nucleotides: TGTGCCAGCAGCCGAGGACAGGGGGCTGAAGAGCAGTACTTC. Protein: CASSRGQGAEEQYF.

The rearrangement links TRBV2 to TRBJ2-7; D gene ambiguous. The CDR3 is 12 amino acids. CDR1 is SNHLY and CDR2 is FYNNEI in the germline V gene. V lost 2 bases to trimming and J lost 3 bases, with 5 bases between them. The DNA of the CDR3 is TGTGCCAGCAGTGAAAGGGTCTACGAGCAGTACTTC. It codes for CASSERVYEQYF.

In its sample, this clone was seen once. This chain joins TRBV4-1 and TRBJ2-2; 9 bases line up with TRBD1. The germline V gene has CDR1 MGHRA and CDR2 YSYEKL. The CDR3 is 15 amino acids. V shed 4 bases, J shed 0 bases, and the junction held 0 bases outside the gene matches. CDR3 nucleotide sequence: TGCGCCAGCAGCCGACAGGGGGCGAACACCGGGGAGCTGTTTTTT. Its translation: CASSRQGANTGELFF.

This clone was observed a few times. The chain has TRBV7-3 and TRBJ1-6, with D unclear. V was cut by 5 bases and J by 7 bases, with 9 bases left in between. Germline lookup yields CDR1 SGHTA and CDR2 FQGTGA. CDR3 length: 13 residues. The CDR3 DNA is TGTGCCAGCAGCACGCGGCTAAATTCACCCCTCCACTTT. This sequence encodes CASSTRLNSPLHF.

This clone was seen only once. The chain uses TRBV18 and TRBJ2-2; weak D call: TRBD2 (6 bases). The V end was cut by 6 bases, the J end by 3 bases, with 14 bases between. CDR3 length equals 15 residues. Germline V CDR1 and CDR2: KGHSH, LQKENI. DNA for the CDR3: TGTGCCAGCTCCAAGGGACTTTCGGACACCGGGGAGCTGTTTTTT. This gives the protein CASSKGLSDTGELFF.

As for this clone: Other nucleotide sequences in the sample specify the same CDR3. V usage is TRBV9 and J usage is TRBJ1-5; D is unclear. Germline CDR1 is SGDLS and CDR2 is YYNGEE. V gave up 0 bases and J gave up 2 bases, with 9 bases separating them. The CDR3 is made up of 15 amino acids. CDR3 protein: CASSVGWGGNQPQHF. As DNA, the CDR3 is TGTGCCAGCAGCGTAGGGTGGGGAGGCAATCAGCCCCAGCATTTT.

The CDR3 here is CASSVDLAGGVTDTQYF. CDR3 DNA sequence: TGTGCCAGCAGCGTAGATCTGGCGGGAGGAGTCACAGATACGCAGTATTTT. The rearrangement joins TRBV9 to TRBJ2-3, with 8 bases fitting TRBD2. Germline V lookup: CDR1 SGDLS, CDR2 YYNGEE. The CDR3 spans 17 residues. V lost 0 bases, J lost 2 bases, and 8 bases stayed unmatched.

This clone has just a few counts. The chain couples TRBV18 to TRBJ2-7, with 15 bases identical to TRBD2. Trimming took 3 bases from V and 12 from J; bases not matched to a gene: 3. The CDR3 length is 13 residues. Germline V CDR1 and CDR2: KGHSH, LQKENI. The CDR3 protein is CASSPGLAGGMYF. The CDR3 DNA reads TGTGCCAGCTCACCGGGACTAGCGGGAGGAATGTACTTC. Combining the CDR3 with reference TRBV18 and TRBJ2-7 gives the whole variable domain NAGVMQNPRHLVRRRGQEARLRCSPMKGHSHVYWYRQLPEEGLKFMVYLQKENIIDESGMPKERFSAEFPKEGPSILRIQQVVRGDSAAYFCASSPGLAGGMYFGPGTRLTVT.

The chain has TRBV7-9 and TRBJ2-5; no clear D. V lost 8 bases and J 5 bases, leaving 9 bases between the germline ends. This CDR3 has 11 residues. CDR1 SEHNR and CDR2 FQNEAQ come from the germline V gene (reference sequence). Written as DNA, the CDR3 is TGTGCCAGCGGCAGGATTGAGACCCAGTACTTC. Amino acids: CASGRIETQYF.

Only a few counts were recorded for this clone. The chain combines TRBV9 with TRBJ2-7; 13 bases are a match to TRBD2. This CDR3 comprises 15 residues. V shed 0 bases, J shed 4 bases, and the junction held 1 base outside the gene matches. In germline, CDR1 is SGDLS, CDR2 YYNGEE. In DNA form, the CDR3 reads TGTGCCAGCAGCGTAGGGGGACTAGCGGGGTACGAGCAGTACTTC. Amino acids: CASSVGGLAGYEQYF.

The chain joins TRBV6-5 to TRBJ2-3, with D possibly TRBD1 on 6 matching bases. The CDR3 runs 14 residues. Per the germline V gene, CDR1 is MNHEY and CDR2 is SVGAGI. V lost 6 bases and J lost 0, with 10 bases in between. The CDR3 loop reads CASRTGFSTDTQYF. CDR3 DNA sequence: TGTGCCAGCAGAACAGGGTTTAGCACAGATACGCAGTATTTT.

The genes are TRBV5-1 and TRBJ2-7, with D possibly TRBD1 on 6 matching bases. From germline, CDR1 is SGHRS and CDR2 YFSETQ. Trimming removed 0 bases at V and 0 bases at J, with 19 bases between. This CDR3 region has 18 residues. The CDR3 coding sequence is TGCGCCAGCAGCTTGGGGGCCCCCGGGACACCGAGCTCCTACGAGCAGTACTTC. This sequence encodes CASSLGAPGTPSSYEQYF.

The V gene is TRBV11-2, the J gene TRBJ2-1, with 7 positions matching TRBD2. The CDR3 runs to 14 residues. V was pared by 4 bases and J by 10 bases, with 10 bases of the junction left unmatched. CDR1 and CDR2 from the germline V gene are SGHAT and FQNNGV. The CDR3 region is CASSSSRRGLEQFF. As DNA, the CDR3 is TGTGCCAGCAGCTCCAGTCGGAGGGGACTAGAGCAGTTCTTC.

The chain recombines TRBV7-3 with TRBJ2-1, with unresolved D. Germline V gene data show CDR1 as SGHTA and CDR2 as FQGTGA. Trimming removed 1 base from V and 6 bases from J, with 19 bases in between. The CDR3 runs to 17 residues. In DNA, the CDR3 is TGTGCCAGCAGCTTAAAGACGAAGATTAAGGGTTCCAATGAGCAGTTCTTC. Amino acid sequence: CASSLKTKIKGSNEQFF.

This chain links TRBV29-1 with TRBJ2-1; 7 bases are shared with TRBD2. This CDR3 has 14 residues. Germline V CDR1 and CDR2: SQVTM, ANQGSEA. The J segment lost 1 base and the V segment lost 3 bases, leaving 3 bases of the junction unmatched. The CDR3 loop reads CSVDGRGSYNEQFF. In nucleotides, the CDR3 is TGCAGCGTTGATGGGCGGGGGTCCTACAATGAGCAGTTCTTC.

This clone occurred once. This chain links TRBV10-3 with TRBJ2-1, with 8 bases lining up with TRBD2. V shed 3 bases, J shed 4 bases, and the junction held 11 bases outside the gene matches. This CDR3 has 17 residues. The V gene's germline CDR1 is ENHRY and CDR2 SYGVKD. The CDR3 sequence: CAISDPLKSGGYNEQFF. CDR3 DNA: TGTGCCATCAGTGACCCCTTGAAAAGCGGGGGATACAATGAGCAGTTCTTC.

The chain has TRBV9 and TRBJ2-7; D is uncertain. This CDR3 spans 14 amino acids. CDR1 and CDR2 (germline): SGDLS, YYNGEE. Trimming took 0 bases from V and 2 from J, leaving 9 bases between them. The CDR3 DNA follows: TGTGCCAGCAGCGTAGACTTGGTACCCTACGAGCAGTACTTC. This codes for CASSVDLVPYEQYF.

The J gene is TRBJ2-1, the V gene TRBV7-2, with TRBD2 identical over 7 bases. V lost 0 bases to trimming and J lost 8 bases; unmatched junction nucleotides: 7. This CDR3 comprises 15 residues. Germline values: CDR1 SGHTA, CDR2 FQGNSA. Written as DNA, the CDR3 is TGTGCCAGCAGCTTAGCTAGCGGGTTACGCGATGAGCAGTTCTTC. This encodes CASSLASGLRDEQFF. Based on the CDR3 plus reference TRBV7-2 and TRBJ2-1, the full variable domain is GAGVSQSPSNKVTEKGKDVELRCDPISGHTALYWYRQSLGQGLEFLIYFQGNSAPDKSGLPSDRFSAERTGGSVSTLTIQRTQQEDSAVYLCASSLASGLRDEQFFGPGTRLTVL.

This clone was observed a few times. V gene TRBV18 combines with J gene TRBJ2-1; D not resolved. The ends were cut back, 3 bases at V and 0 bases at J, with 18 bases in the middle. Germline CDR1 reads KGHSH; CDR2 reads LQKENI. This CDR3 region has 18 residues. The CDR3 sequence is CASSPLRRPLSSYNEQFF. The CDR3 DNA is TGTGCCAGCTCACCGCTCCGACGTCCTCTTAGCTCCTACAATGAGCAGTTCTTC. The full variable domain, with the rest looked up from reference TRBV18 and TRBJ2-1, is NAGVMQNPRHLVRRRGQEARLRCSPMKGHSHVYWYRQLPEEGLKFMVYLQKENIIDESGMPKERFSAEFPKEGPSILRIQQVVRGDSAAYFCASSPLRRPLSSYNEQFFGPGTRLTVL.

This clone was seen only a few times. The chain combines TRBV19 with TRBJ1-5, with 9 positions matching TRBD1. The germline gives CDR1 LNHDA, CDR2 SQIVND (reference sequence). With V trimmed by 3 bases and J by 5 bases, 11 bases remained unmatched. The CDR3 has 17 residues. CDR3 DNA sequence: TGTGCCAGTAGTATTAGAACCGGGACAGGGACCGATCAGCCCCAGCATTTT. Encoded protein: CASSIRTGTGTDQPQHF.

J is TRBJ1-5 and V is TRBV10-3; D is ambiguous. This CDR3 has 16 residues. V shed 2 bases and J shed 2 bases, with 13 bases lying between them. The germline V gene has CDR1 ENHRY and CDR2 SYGVKD. For the CDR3, the DNA is TGTGCCATCAGTGAGAGTGCCTTCTCGGGCAATCAGCCCCAGCATTTT. It yields the protein CAISESAFSGNQPQHF.

This clone has more than one count but fewer than ten. The J gene is TRBJ2-5, the V gene TRBV27; D is unclear. V shed 2 bases and J shed 5 bases, with 3 bases lying between them. The CDR3 totals 11 residues. Germline V gene lookup returns CDR1 MNHEY and CDR2 SMNVEV (reference sequence). This chain's CDR3 is CASSLRETQYF. The CDR3, as DNA: TGTGCCAGCAGTTTAAGGGAGACCCAGTACTTC.

The CDR3 nucleotides read TGTGCCAGCAGCTTAGGGGACAGGGGGCCCGAGAGCTCTGGAAACACCATATATTTT. As protein: CASSLGDRGPESSGNTIYF. This chain uses TRBV7-6 with TRBJ1-3; the match to TRBD1 covers 12 bases. CDR1 and CDR2 from the germline V gene are SGHVS and FNYEAQ. V trimming: 1 base; J trimming: 0 bases; junction bases outside the gene matches: 7. This CDR3 has 19 amino acids.

CDR3 sequence: CASSLVFRANPSEQFF. CDR3 bases: TGTGCCAGCAGCTTAGTTTTTCGAGCAAACCCCAGTGAGCAGTTCTTC. The chain joins TRBV11-2 to TRBJ2-1; D gene unclear. The CDR3 is 16 amino acids. V lost 1 base and J 9 bases, leaving 19 bases between the germline ends. Germline CDR1 and CDR2: SGHAT and FQNNGV.

The gene calls are TRBV7-9 and TRBJ2-7; no clear D. The V end lost 5 bases, the J end lost 6 bases, and 20 bases lay between the germline ends. This CDR3 comprises 15 residues. Germline loops: CDR1 SEHNR, CDR2 FQNEAQ (reference sequence). The CDR3 sequence is CASSPRGGVSSEQYF. For the CDR3, the DNA is TGTGCCAGCAGCCCCAGAGGTGGGGTTTCGAGCGAGCAGTACTTC.

The chain couples TRBV7-9 to TRBJ2-1; 8 bases map to TRBD1. CDR3 length: 15 residues. With V trimmed by 4 bases and J by 2 bases, 4 bases remained unmatched. Germline V gene sequence: CDR1 SEHNR, CDR2 FQNEAQ (reference sequence). The CDR3 DNA reads TGTGCCAGCAGCTCCCTGGACAGGGCCTACAATGAGCAGTTCTTC. It translates to CASSSLDRAYNEQFF.

The chain couples TRBV7-8 to TRBJ1-6; D remains unclear. The germline V gene encodes CDR1 SGHVS and CDR2 FQNEAQ. The CDR3 runs to 12 residues. Trimming pared 2 bases from V and 7 bases from J, leaving 3 bases between. The CDR3 sequence: CASSLLNSPLHF. CDR3 nucleotides: TGTGCCAGCAGCTTACTGAATTCACCCCTCCACTTT.

The chain links TRBV4-1 to TRBJ2-7, with D hard to call. The CDR3 runs to 13 residues. V dropped 0 bases and J dropped 6 bases, with 9 bases sitting between them. Germline V gene sequence: CDR1 MGHRA, CDR2 YSYEKL. The DNA for the CDR3 is TGCGCCAGCAGCCAAGAGAACTCGGGCGAGCAGTACTTC. Translating gives CASSQENSGEQYF.

V gene TRBV6-5 combines with J gene TRBJ1-2; D might be TRBD1 (5 bases). V was pared by 6 bases and J by 0 bases, with 8 bases between. The CDR3 sequence is 13 residues long. CDR1 and CDR2 from the germline V gene are MNHEY and SVGAGI. The CDR3 DNA reads as TGTGCCAGCAGCGGGACCGCTAACTATGGCTACACCTTC. Translation: CASSGTANYGYTF.

The chain couples TRBV6-5 to TRBJ2-7; the D gene could be TRBD1 or TRBD2 (5 bases each). V was shortened by 8 bases and J by 3 bases, with 20 bases between the two germline ends. Germline values: CDR1 MNHEY, CDR2 SVGAGI. This CDR3 is built from 15 residues. The CDR3 spells CASSSSGTKSYEQYF. DNA for the CDR3: TGTGCCAGCTCCTCGAGTGGGACCAAAAGCTACGAGCAGTACTTC.

The rearrangement links TRBV6-5 to TRBJ2-4; the D is unclear. Germline values: CDR1 MNHEY, CDR2 SVGAGI. The CDR3 spans 14 residues. Deletions cut 5 bases from V and 1 base from J, with 9 bases between. CDR3 coding DNA: TGTGCCAGCAGTATCGCCGCGGCCAAAAACATTCAGTACTTC. Translation gives CASSIAAAKNIQYF.